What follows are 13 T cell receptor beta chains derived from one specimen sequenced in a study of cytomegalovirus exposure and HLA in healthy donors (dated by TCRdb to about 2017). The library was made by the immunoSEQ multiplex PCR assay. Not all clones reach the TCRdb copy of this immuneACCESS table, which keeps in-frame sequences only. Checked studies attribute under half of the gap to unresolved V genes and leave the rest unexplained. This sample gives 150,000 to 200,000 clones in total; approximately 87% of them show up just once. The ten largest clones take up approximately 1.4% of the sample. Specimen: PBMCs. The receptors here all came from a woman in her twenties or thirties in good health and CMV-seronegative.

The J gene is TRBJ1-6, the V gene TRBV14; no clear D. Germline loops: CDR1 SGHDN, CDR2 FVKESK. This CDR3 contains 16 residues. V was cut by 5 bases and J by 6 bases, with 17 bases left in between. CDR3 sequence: CASSSRAGMGNSPLHF. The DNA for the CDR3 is TGTGCCAGCAGCTCTCGCGCGGGGATGGGTAATTCACCCCTCCACTTT.

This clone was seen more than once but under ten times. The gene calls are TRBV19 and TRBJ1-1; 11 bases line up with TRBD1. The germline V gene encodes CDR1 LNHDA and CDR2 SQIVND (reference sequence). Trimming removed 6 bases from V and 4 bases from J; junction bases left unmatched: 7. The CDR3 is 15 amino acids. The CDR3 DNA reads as TGTGCCAGTAGCCAGTCCGGGACAGGGGGCACTGAAGCTTTCTTT. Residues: CASSQSGTGGTEAFF.

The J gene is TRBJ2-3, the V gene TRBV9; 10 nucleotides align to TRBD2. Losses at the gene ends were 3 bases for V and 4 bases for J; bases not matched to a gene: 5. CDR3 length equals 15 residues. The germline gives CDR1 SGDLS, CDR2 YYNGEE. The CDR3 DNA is TGTGCCAGCAGCGAAACTAGCGGGGTCGCAGATACGCAGTATTTT. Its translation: CASSETSGVADTQYF.

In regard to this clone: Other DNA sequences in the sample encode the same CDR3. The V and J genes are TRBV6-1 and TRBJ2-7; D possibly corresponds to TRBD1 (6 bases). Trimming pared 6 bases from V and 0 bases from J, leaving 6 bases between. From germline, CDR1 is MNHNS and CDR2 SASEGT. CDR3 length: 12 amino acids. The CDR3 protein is CASRQGSYEQYF. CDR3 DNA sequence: TGTGCCAGCAGACAGGGCTCCTACGAGCAGTACTTC.

The CDR3 is CASSSYDRTNTEAFF. The DNA for the CDR3 is TGTGCCAGCAGTTCGTACGACAGGACGAACACTGAAGCTTTCTTT. This rearrangement joins TRBV27 to TRBJ1-1, with D tentatively TRBD1 (6 bases). CDR1 is MNHEY, CDR2 SMNVEV, per germline (reference sequence). The CDR3 has 15 amino acids. V was cut by 4 bases and J by 1 base, with 13 bases left in between.

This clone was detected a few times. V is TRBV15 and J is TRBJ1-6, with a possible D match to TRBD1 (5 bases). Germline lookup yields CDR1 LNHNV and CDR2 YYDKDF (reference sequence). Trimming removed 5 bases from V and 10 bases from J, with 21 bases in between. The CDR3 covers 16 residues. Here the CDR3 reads CATSRRDLREVSPLHF. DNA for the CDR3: TGTGCCACCAGCCGACGGGACTTACGGGAGGTCTCACCCCTCCACTTT.

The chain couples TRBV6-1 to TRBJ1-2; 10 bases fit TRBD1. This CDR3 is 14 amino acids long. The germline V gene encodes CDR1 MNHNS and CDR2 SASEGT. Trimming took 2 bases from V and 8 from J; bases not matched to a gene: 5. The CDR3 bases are TGTGCCAGCAGTGAATTGGTGACAGGGGGCGGCTACACCTTC. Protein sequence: CASSELVTGGGYTF.

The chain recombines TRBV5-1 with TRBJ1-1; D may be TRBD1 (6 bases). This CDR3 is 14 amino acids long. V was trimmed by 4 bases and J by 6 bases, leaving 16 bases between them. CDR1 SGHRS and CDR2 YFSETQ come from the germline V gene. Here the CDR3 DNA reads TGCGCCAGCAGCGTACAGGGTGGGGTTGCTGAAGCTTTCTTT. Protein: CASSVQGGVAEAFF. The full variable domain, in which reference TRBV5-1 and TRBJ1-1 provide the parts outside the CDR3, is KAGVTQTPRYLIKTRGQQVTLSCSPISGHRSVSWYQQTPGQGLQFLFEYFSETQRNKGNFPGRFSGRQFSNSRSEMNVSTLELGDSALYLCASSVQGGVAEAFFGQGTRLTVV.

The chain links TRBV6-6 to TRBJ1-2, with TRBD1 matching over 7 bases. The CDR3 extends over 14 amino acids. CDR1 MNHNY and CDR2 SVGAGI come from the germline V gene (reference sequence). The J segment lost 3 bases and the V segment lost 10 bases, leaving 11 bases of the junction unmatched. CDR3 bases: TGTGCCACCTCCCGACGCCAGGGGGACTATGGCTACACCTTC. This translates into CATSRRQGDYGYTF.

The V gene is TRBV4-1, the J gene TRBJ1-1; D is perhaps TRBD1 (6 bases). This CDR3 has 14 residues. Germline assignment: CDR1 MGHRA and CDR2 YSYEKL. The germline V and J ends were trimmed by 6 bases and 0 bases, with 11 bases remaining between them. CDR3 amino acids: CASSLRGMNTEAFF. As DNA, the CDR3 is TGCGCCAGCAGTTTAAGGGGGATGAACACTGAAGCTTTCTTT.

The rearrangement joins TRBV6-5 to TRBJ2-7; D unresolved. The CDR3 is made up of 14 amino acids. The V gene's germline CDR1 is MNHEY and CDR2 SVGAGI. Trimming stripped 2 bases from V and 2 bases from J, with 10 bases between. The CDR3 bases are TGTGCCAGCAGTTACGAGCAGGTTGCCTACGAGCAGTACTTC. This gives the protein CASSYEQVAYEQYF.

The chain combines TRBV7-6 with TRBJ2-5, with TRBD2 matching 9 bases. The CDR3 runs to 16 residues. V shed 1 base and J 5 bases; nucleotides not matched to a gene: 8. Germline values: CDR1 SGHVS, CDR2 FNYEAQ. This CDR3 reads CASSLVGRGGRETQYF. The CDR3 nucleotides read TGTGCCAGCAGCTTAGTAGGGCGGGGGGGCCGGGAGACCCAGTACTTC.

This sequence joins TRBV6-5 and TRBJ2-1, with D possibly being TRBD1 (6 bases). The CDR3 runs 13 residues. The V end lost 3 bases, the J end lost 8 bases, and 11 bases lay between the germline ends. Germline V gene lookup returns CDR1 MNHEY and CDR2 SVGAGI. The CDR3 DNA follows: TGTGCCAGCAGTTATGGGGGCGGCGATGAGCAGTTCTTC. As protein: CASSYGGGDEQFF.